This record covers a single TCR beta chain. Its cognate antigen is unknown. V was clipped by 3 bases and J by 6 bases, with 12 bases between them. The CDR3 is 14 amino acids. Germline CDR1 SGDLS, CDR2 YYNGEE. The data stem from a study of beta chain features in type 1 diabetes. Background on the study: The number of sorted cells examined across all samples was under 140,000,000. Points from the study as a whole: Patients' naive, central memory and Treg TCRB repertoires seemed closer to one another than those of healthy donors. Type 1 diabetes patients showed a moderate but significant shortening of TCRB CDR3s in all four CD4+ subsets. It was not settled here whether HLA type affects TCRB rearrangement.

The whole isolated RNA underwent reverse transcription, so sequencing captured expressed TCRB transcripts. Only in-frame clones appear in the TCRdb table, and some are missing; sequencing was by immunoSEQ multiplex PCR. The profile covers a few hundred thousand clones, with around 13% appearing a single time and 0.017% taken by the ten largest. The TCR sequence derives from a man younger than 30 in good health. The chain joins TRBV9 to TRBJ2-2, with D tentatively TRBD1 (6 bases). Source material: naive CD4+ T cells from blood. This CDR3 is CASSGVTGSGELFF. CDR3 in DNA: TGTGCCAGCAGCGGAGTCACAGGGTCCGGGGAGCTGTTTTTT.